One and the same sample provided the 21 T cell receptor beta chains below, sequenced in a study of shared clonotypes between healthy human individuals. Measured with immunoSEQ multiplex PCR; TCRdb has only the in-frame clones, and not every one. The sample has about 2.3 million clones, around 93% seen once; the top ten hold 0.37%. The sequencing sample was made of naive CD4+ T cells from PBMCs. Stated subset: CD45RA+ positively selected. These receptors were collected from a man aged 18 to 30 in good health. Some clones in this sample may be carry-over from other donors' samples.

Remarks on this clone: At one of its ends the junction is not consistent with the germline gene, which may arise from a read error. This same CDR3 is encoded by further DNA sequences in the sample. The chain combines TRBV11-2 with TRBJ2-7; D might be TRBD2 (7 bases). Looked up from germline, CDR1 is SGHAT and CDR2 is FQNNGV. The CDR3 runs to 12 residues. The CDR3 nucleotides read TGTGCCAGCAGTTTAGGGGGGGGCGAGCAGTACTTC. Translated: CASSLGGGEQYF.

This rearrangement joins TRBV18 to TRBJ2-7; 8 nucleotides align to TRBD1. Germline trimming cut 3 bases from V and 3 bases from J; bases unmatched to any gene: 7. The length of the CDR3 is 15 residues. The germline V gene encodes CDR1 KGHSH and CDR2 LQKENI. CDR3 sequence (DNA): TGTGCCAGCTCACCCTCAGACAGGGGAGGCTACGAGCAGTACTTC. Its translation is CASSPSDRGGYEQYF.

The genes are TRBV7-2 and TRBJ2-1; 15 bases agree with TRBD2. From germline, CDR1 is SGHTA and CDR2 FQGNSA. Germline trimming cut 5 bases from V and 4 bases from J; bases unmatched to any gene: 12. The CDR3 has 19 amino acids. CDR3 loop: CASSPGTSGRNTVYNEQFF. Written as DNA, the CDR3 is TGTGCCAGCAGCCCAGGGACTAGCGGGAGGAACACTGTTTACAATGAGCAGTTCTTC.

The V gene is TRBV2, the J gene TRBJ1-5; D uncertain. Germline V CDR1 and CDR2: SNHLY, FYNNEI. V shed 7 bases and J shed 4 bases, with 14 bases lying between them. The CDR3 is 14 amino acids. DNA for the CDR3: TGTGCCAGCAAGATGGACGGTCGAAATCAGCCCCAGCATTTT. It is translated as CASKMDGRNQPQHF.

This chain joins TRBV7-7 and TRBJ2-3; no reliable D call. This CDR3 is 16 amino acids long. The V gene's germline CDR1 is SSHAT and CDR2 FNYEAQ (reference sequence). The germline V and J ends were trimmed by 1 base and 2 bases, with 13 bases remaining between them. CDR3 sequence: CASSLGSGPNTDTQYF. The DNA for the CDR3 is TGTGCCAGCAGCTTAGGTTCCGGTCCGAACACAGATACGCAGTATTTT.

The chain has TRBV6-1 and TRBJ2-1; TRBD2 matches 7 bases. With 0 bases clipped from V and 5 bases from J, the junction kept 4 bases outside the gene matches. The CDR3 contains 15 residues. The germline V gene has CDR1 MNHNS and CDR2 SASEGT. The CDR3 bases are TGTGCCAGCAGTGAAGCCCGGGACTATAACAATGAGCAGTTCTTC. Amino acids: CASSEARDYNNEQFF.

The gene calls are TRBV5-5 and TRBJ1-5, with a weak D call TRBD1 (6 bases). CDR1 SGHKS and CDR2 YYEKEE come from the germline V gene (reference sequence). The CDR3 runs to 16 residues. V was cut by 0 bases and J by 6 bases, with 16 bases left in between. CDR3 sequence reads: CASSLGVKAGVQPQHF. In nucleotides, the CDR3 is TGTGCCAGCAGCTTGGGGGTGAAGGCAGGGGTTCAGCCCCAGCATTTT.

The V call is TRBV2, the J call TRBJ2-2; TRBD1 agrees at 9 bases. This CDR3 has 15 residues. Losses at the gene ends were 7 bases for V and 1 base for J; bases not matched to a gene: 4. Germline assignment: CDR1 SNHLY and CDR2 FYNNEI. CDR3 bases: TGTGCCAGCACTGGACAGGGGAGGAACACCGGGGAGCTGTTTTTT. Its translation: CASTGQGRNTGELFF.

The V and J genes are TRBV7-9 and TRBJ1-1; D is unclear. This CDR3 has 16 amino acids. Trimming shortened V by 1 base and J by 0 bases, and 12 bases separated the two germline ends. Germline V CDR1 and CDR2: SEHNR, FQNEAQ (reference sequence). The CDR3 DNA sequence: TGTGCCAGCAGCTTAGGTTCTCCAGCCCTGAACACTGAAGCTTTCTTT. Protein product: CASSLGSPALNTEAFF. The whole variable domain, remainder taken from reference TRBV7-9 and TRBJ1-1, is DTGVSQNPRHKITKRGQNVTFRCDPISEHNRLYWYRQTLGQGPEFLTYFQNEAQLEKSRLLSDRFSAERPKGSFSTLEIQRTEQGDSAMYLCASSLGSPALNTEAFFGQGTRLTVV.

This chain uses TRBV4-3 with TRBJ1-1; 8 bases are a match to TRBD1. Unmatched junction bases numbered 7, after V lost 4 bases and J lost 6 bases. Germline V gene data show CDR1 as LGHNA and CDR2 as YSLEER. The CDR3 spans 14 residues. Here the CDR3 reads CASSRQGSWAEAFF. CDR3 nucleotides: TGCGCCAGCAGCCGACAGGGGAGTTGGGCTGAAGCTTTCTTT.

CDR3 region: CASSLVRGGRSVNEQFF. In DNA form, the CDR3 reads TGCGCCAGCAGCTTGGTTAGGGGCGGGAGAAGTGTCAATGAGCAGTTCTTC. J is TRBJ2-1 and V is TRBV5-1; 7 bases match TRBD2. The length of the CDR3 is 17 residues. After removal of 0 bases from V and 6 bases from J, the junction contained 12 bases not matched to a gene. Germline V gene data show CDR1 as SGHRS and CDR2 as YFSETQ.

This CDR3 is CASSHPQGPGGGGNEQFF. The CDR3 DNA reads TGCGCCAGCAGCCACCCCCAGGGTCCGGGGGGAGGGGGCAATGAGCAGTTCTTC. The V call is TRBV4-1, the J call TRBJ2-1, with D perhaps matching TRBD2 (7 bases). V was shortened by 3 bases and J by 6 bases, with 24 bases between the two germline ends. Per the germline V gene, CDR1 is MGHRA and CDR2 is YSYEKL. This CDR3 comprises 18 residues.

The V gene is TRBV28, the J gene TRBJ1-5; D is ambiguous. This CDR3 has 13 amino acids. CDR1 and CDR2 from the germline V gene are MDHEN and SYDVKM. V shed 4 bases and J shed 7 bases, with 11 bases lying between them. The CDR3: CASSSPAEQPQHF. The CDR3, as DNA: TGTGCCAGCAGTTCTCCCGCGGAACAGCCCCAGCATTTT.

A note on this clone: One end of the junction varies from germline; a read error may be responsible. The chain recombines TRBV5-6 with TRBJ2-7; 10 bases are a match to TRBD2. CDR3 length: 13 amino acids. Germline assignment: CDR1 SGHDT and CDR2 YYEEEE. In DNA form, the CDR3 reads TGTGCCAGCAGCTTGAAGCGGGAGGGCAGAACTCACTTC. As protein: CASSLKREGRTHF.

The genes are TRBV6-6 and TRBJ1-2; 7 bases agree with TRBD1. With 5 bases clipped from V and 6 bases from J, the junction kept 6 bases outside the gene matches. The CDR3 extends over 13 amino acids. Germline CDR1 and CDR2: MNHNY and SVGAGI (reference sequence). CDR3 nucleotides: TGTGCCAGCAGTCGCGACAGGGTGAATGGCTACACCTTC. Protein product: CASSRDRVNGYTF.

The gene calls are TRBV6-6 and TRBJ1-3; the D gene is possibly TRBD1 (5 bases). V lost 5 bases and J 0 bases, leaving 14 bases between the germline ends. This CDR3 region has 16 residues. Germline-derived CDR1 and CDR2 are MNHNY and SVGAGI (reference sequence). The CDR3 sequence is CASSLGLPVSGNTIYF. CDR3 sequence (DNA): TGTGCCAGCAGTCTGGGACTCCCTGTCTCTGGAAACACCATATATTTT.

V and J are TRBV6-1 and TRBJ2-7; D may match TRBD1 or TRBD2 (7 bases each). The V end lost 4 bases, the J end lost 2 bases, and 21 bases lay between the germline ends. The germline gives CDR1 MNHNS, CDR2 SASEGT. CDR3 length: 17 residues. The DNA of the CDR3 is TGTGCCAGCAGTGGGGGGGGACAGCCTGAAATAGCCTACGAGCAGTACTTC. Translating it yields CASSGGGQPEIAYEQYF.

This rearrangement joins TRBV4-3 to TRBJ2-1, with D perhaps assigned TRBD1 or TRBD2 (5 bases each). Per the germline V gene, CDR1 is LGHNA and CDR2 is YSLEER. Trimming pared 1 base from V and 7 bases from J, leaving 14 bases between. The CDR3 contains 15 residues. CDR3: CASSQVFGGSNEQFF. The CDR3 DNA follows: TGCGCCAGCAGCCAAGTTTTTGGGGGAAGTAATGAGCAGTTCTTC.

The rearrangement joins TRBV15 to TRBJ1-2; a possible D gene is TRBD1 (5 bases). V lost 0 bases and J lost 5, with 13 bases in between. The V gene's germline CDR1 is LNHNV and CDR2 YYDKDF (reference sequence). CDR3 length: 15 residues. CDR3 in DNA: TGTGCCACCAGCAGAGATTCCCGACCAGGGTATGGCTACACCTTC. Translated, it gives CATSRDSRPGYGYTF.

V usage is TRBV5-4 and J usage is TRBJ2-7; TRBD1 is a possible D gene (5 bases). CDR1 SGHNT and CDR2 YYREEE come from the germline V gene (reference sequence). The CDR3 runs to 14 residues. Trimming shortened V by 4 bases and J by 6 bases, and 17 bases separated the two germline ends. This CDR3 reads CASSPRQSPSEQYF. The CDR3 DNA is TGTGCCAGCAGCCCCCGACAGTCTCCTAGCGAGCAGTACTTC. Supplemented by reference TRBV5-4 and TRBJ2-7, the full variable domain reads ETGVTQSPTHLIKTRGQQVTLRCSSQSGHNTVSWYQQALGQGPQFIFQYYREEENGRGNFPPRFSGLQFPNYSSELNVNALELDDSALYLCASSPRQSPSEQYFGPGTRLTVT.

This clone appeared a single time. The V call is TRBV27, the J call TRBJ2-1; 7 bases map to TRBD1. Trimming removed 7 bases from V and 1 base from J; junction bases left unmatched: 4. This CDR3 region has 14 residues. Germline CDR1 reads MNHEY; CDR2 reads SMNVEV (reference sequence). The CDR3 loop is CASIKGASYNEQFF. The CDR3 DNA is TGTGCCAGCATTAAGGGGGCGTCCTACAATGAGCAGTTCTTC.